These T cell receptor beta chains were read from a single sample in a study of cytomegalovirus exposure and HLA in healthy donors. The data were produced by immunoSEQ multiplex PCR, yet TCRdb's version contains in-frame clones alone and is incomplete. This table lists about 130,000 clones. Sequences were obtained from PBMCs. The receptors were sampled from a woman in her sixties in good health and CMV-seronegative. CDR3s include the opening cysteine and the closing phenylalanine or tryptophan. The D gene is left open where the match is weak.

v_gene: TRBV7-3; j_gene: TRBJ2-1; d_gene: -; CDR3nt: TGTGCCAGCAGCTTACCGAGGCTAAATGAGCAGTTCTTC; CDR3aa: CASSLPRLNEQFF
v_gene: TRBV19; j_gene: TRBJ1-1; d_gene: -; CDR3nt: TGTGCCAGTAGTATCGCGGCCGGGACTGAAGCTTTCTTT; CDR3aa: CASSIAAGTEAFF
v_gene: TRBV2; j_gene: TRBJ1-6; d_gene: TRBD1; CDR3nt: TGTGCCAGCAGAAGGGACAGCCCAAGCTCCTATAATTCACCCCTCCACTTT; CDR3aa: CASRRDSPSSYNSPLHF
v_gene: TRBV4-2; j_gene: TRBJ2-3; d_gene: TRBD2; CDR3nt: TGTGCCAGCAGCCAAGGAGCGGGGGCTGCAGATACGCAGTATTTT; CDR3aa: CASSQGAGAADTQYF
v_gene: TRBV6-5; j_gene: TRBJ2-7; d_gene: TRBD1; CDR3nt: TGTGCCAGCAGTTACGGGACAGGGGCATCCTACGAGCAGTACTTC; CDR3aa: CASSYGTGASYEQYF
v_gene: TRBV5-6; j_gene: TRBJ2-5; d_gene: TRBD2; CDR3nt: TGTGCCAGCAGCTTATGGGCTAGCGGGAGGCCCGCTGGAGAGACCCAGTACTTC; CDR3aa: CASSLWASGRPAGETQYF
v_gene: TRBV5-4; j_gene: TRBJ1-1; d_gene: -; CDR3nt: TGTGCCAGCAGCCGCGAAGGGGGTAACACTGAAGCTTTCTTT; CDR3aa: CASSREGGNTEAFF
v_gene: TRBV4-2; j_gene: TRBJ2-3; d_gene: TRBD2; CDR3nt: TGTGCCAGCAGCCAGGCCTACGGGGGAGGGGGCACAGATACGCAGTATTTT; CDR3aa: CASSQAYGGGGTDTQYF
v_gene: TRBV2; j_gene: TRBJ2-4; d_gene: TRBD1; CDR3nt: TGTGCCAGCAGAGGGACAGGGGCAGGCAAAAACATTCAGTACTTC; CDR3aa: CASRGTGAGKNIQYF
v_gene: TRBV5-5; j_gene: TRBJ2-2; d_gene: TRBD1; CDR3nt: TGTGCCAGCAGCTCGGGACAGGGGGCAGCCGGGGAGCTGTTTTTT; CDR3aa: CASSSGQGAAGELFF
v_gene: TRBV19; j_gene: TRBJ2-1; d_gene: TRBD2; CDR3nt: TGTGCCAGTAACCACGGACTAGCGGGAGTATACAATGAGCAGTTCTTC; CDR3aa: CASNHGLAGVYNEQFF
v_gene: TRBV19; j_gene: TRBJ2-7; d_gene: TRBD1; CDR3nt: TGTGCCAGTAGTACCCGTGGGACAGGTCAAGAATTC; CDR3aa: CASSTRGTGQEF
v_gene: TRBV5-1; j_gene: TRBJ2-7; d_gene: -; CDR3nt: TGCGCCAGCAGCTCCACGATCGGCGAGCAGTACTTC; CDR3aa: CASSSTIGEQYF
v_gene: TRBV6-6; j_gene: TRBJ1-6; d_gene: -; CDR3nt: TGTGCCAGCAAGAAGGACATCATAAAAAATTCACCCCTCCACTTT; CDR3aa: CASKKDIIKNSPLHF
v_gene: TRBV29-1; j_gene: TRBJ1-1; d_gene: -; CDR3nt: TGCAGCGTTGGGGCATACGGGGAGGGAGTGACGAACACTGAAGCTTTCTTT; CDR3aa: CSVGAYGEGVTNTEAFF
v_gene: TRBV10-3; j_gene: TRBJ2-3; d_gene: TRBD1; CDR3nt: TGTGCCATCAGTGTAGAAGGGGGCGCCGGAGATACGCAGTATTTT; CDR3aa: CAISVEGGAGDTQYF
v_gene: TRBV6-1; j_gene: TRBJ1-1; d_gene: -; CDR3nt: TGTGCCAGCAGTGACAGTGAAGCTTTCTTT; CDR3aa: CASSDSEAFF
v_gene: TRBV20-1; j_gene: TRBJ2-7; d_gene: -; CDR3nt: TGCAGTGCTAGTGGGCCCTACGAGCAGTACTTC; CDR3aa: CSASGPYEQYF
v_gene: TRBV9; j_gene: TRBJ1-4; d_gene: -; CDR3nt: TGTGCCAGCAGCGTAGAAGGGGCGACTAATGAAAAACTGTTTTTT; CDR3aa: CASSVEGATNEKLFF
v_gene: TRBV15; j_gene: TRBJ1-4; d_gene: -; CDR3nt: TGTGCCACCAGCAGAGGAGTAGCAAATGAAAAACTGTTTTTT; CDR3aa: CATSRGVANEKLFF
v_gene: TRBV2; j_gene: TRBJ1-5; d_gene: TRBD1; CDR3nt: TGTGCCAGCAGCGACGACAGGGGGCTAAGAAGCAATCAGCCCCAGCATTTT; CDR3aa: CASSDDRGLRSNQPQHF
v_gene: TRBV28; j_gene: TRBJ1-2; d_gene: -; CDR3nt: TGTGCCAGCAGTTTATCAGGAGGTTTGATGAATGGCTACACCTTC; CDR3aa: CASSLSGGLMNGYTF
v_gene: TRBV19; j_gene: TRBJ2-1; d_gene: TRBD1; CDR3nt: TGTGCCAGTAGTTCCCAGGGGGCAGGGGGCAATGAGCAGTTCTTC; CDR3aa: CASSSQGAGGNEQFF
v_gene: TRBV2; j_gene: TRBJ1-2; d_gene: TRBD1; CDR3nt: TGTGCCAGCAGTTTGGGGGCAGGGGGAGACTATGGCTACACCTTC; CDR3aa: CASSLGAGGDYGYTF
v_gene: TRBV15; j_gene: TRBJ1-2; d_gene: TRBD1; CDR3nt: TGTGCCACCAGCAGAGGGGACAGCTATGGCTACACCTTC; CDR3aa: CATSRGDSYGYTF
v_gene: TRBV11-3; j_gene: TRBJ1-2; d_gene: -; CDR3nt: TGTGCCAGCAGCTTATATCCAGGGGAGAACTATGGCTACACCTTC; CDR3aa: CASSLYPGENYGYTF
v_gene: TRBV30; j_gene: TRBJ1-1; d_gene: TRBD1; CDR3nt: TGTGCCTGGAGTCCGAGGACAGGGGCAAAAACTGAAGCTTTCTTT; CDR3aa: CAWSPRTGAKTEAFF
v_gene: TRBV28; j_gene: TRBJ2-3; d_gene: -; CDR3nt: TGTGCCAGTTCTTTCGGGGATACGCAGTATTTT; CDR3aa: CASSFGDTQYF
v_gene: TRBV29-1; j_gene: TRBJ2-6; d_gene: TRBD1; CDR3nt: TGCAGCGTTGACGGCCAGGGGGTCGACTCTGGGGCCAACGTCCTGACTTTC; CDR3aa: CSVDGQGVDSGANVLTF
v_gene: TRBV5-1; j_gene: TRBJ1-2; d_gene: TRBD1; CDR3nt: TGCGCCAGCAGCTCCAGTCCCGGGACAGGGGGCGCGCCCTATGGCTACACCTTC; CDR3aa: CASSSSPGTGGAPYGYTF
v_gene: TRBV10-3; j_gene: TRBJ1-5; d_gene: -; CDR3nt: TGTGCCATCAAGGGGGAAAGCAATCAGCCCCAGCATTTT; CDR3aa: CAIKGESNQPQHF
v_gene: TRBV18; j_gene: TRBJ1-3; d_gene: TRBD1; CDR3nt: TGTGCCAGCTCACCCGGACAGGGACTTGGAAACACCATATATTTT; CDR3aa: CASSPGQGLGNTIYF